The 21 T cell receptor beta chains presented below share a single source sample, sequenced in a study of CD8+CD57+ T cells in acquired aplastic anemia. Genomic DNA templated the TCR beta VDJ and CDR3 profiling. In TCRdb, the reads were re-called with MiXCR into one record per CDR3 protein. Of 150,000 to 200,000 distinct CDR3 sequences listed, roughly 64% were seen once; the top ten hold just over 45%. The source material was sorted CD4+, CD8+, or CD8+CD57+ T cells (not recorded which) from PBMCs. Receptors originate from a human donor with severe aplastic anemia or a healthy control (not recorded which).

This clonotype was seen a handful of times. The chain employs TRBV3-2 and TRBJ2-7. TRBV3-2 is a recognized pseudogene. The CDR3 is 15 amino acids. The CDR3 nucleotides are TGTGCCAGCAGCCAAGTAAGGGTGGGGAACTACGAGCAGTACTTC. Translation: CASSQVRVGNYEQYF.

The chain has TRBV15 and TRBJ2-5, with D perhaps given as TRBD1 or TRBD2 (6 bases each). The CDR3 runs 12 residues. Germline assignment: CDR1 LNHNV and CDR2 YYDKDF (reference sequence). V lost 4 bases to trimming and J lost 5 bases, with 8 bases between them. CDR3 residues: CATSTGAETQYF. The DNA for the CDR3 is TGTGCCACCAGCACGGGGGCCGAGACCCAGTACTTC.

The CDR3 DNA follows: TGTGCCAGCAGGCTCTTGGCAGAGAATGAAAAACTGTTTTTT. Its translation is CASRLLAENEKLFF. The chain employs TRBV11-2 and TRBJ1-4; unclear D gene. The CDR3 runs to 14 residues. V gave up 6 bases and J gave up 5 bases, with 13 bases separating them. In germline, CDR1 is SGHAT, CDR2 FQNNGV.

The V and J genes are TRBV10-3 and TRBJ1-1; TRBD1 agrees at 8 bases. CDR1 is ENHRY and CDR2 is SYGVKD in the germline V gene. There are 13 residues in the CDR3. The ends lost 10 bases at V and 3 bases at J; junction bases unmatched: 7. CDR3 bases: TGTGCCACCACGACAGGGGCTGACACTGAAGCTTTCTTT. It encodes CATTTGADTEAFF.

CDR3 DNA sequence: TGTGCCAGCAGCTTGCGTGCGGAGACCCAGTACTTC. Amino acid sequence: CASSLRAETQYF. The chain uses TRBV7-2 and TRBJ2-5; D is uncertain. CDR3 length: 12 residues. Trimming removed 3 bases from V and 5 bases from J, with 7 bases in between. CDR1 SGHTA and CDR2 FQGNSA come from the germline V gene.

The genes are TRBV15 and TRBJ2-1; TRBD2 aligns across 10 bases. V lost 3 bases and J lost 8; bases outside the gene matches: 13. The CDR3 consists of 17 residues. Germline V lookup: CDR1 LNHNV, CDR2 YYDKDF (reference sequence). CDR3 sequence: CATSSAATSGNFYEQFF. Written as DNA, the CDR3 is TGTGCCACCAGCAGTGCCGCTACTAGCGGGAACTTCTATGAGCAGTTCTTC.

This chain uses TRBV12-3 or TRBV12-4 with TRBJ1-2; 10 nucleotides agree with TRBD1. The V and J ends lost 5 bases and 10 bases, in that order; junction bases with no gene match: 10. The CDR3 length is 14 residues. CDR3 loop: CASSGIGTGDDYTF. CDR3 coding DNA: TGTGCCAGCAGTGGTATCGGGACAGGGGATGACTACACCTTC.

The table lists this clonotype with a few counts. With a much larger clone just one base away, this may be a read error. This chain connects TRBV4-3 to TRBJ1-4, with D unclear. The CDR3 length is 15 residues. Trimming cost V 4 bases and J 8 bases, with 17 bases left between them. Germline CDR1 and CDR2: LGHNA and YSLEER. The chain's CDR3 is CASSRDRYSPEKLFF. CDR3 nucleotide sequence: TGCGCCAGCAGCCGAGATCGGTATTCCCCAGAAAAACTGTTTTTT.

DNA of the CDR3: TGTGCCAGCAGCTCACAGATCAGCTCCTATAATTCACCCCTCCACTTT. Translated: CASSSQISSYNSPLHF. This chain connects TRBV2 to TRBJ1-6; unclear D gene. The V gene's germline CDR1 is SNHLY and CDR2 FYNNEI. The CDR3 is 16 amino acids. The V and J ends lost 6 bases and 0 bases respectively, with 12 bases between them.

The chain links TRBV28 to TRBJ1-1; a possible D gene is TRBD1 (5 bases). This CDR3 is built from 14 residues. V was trimmed by 7 bases and J by 3 bases, leaving 15 bases between them. Looked up from germline, CDR1 is MDHEN and CDR2 is SYDVKM. The CDR3: CASTSGADYTEAFF. CDR3 sequence (DNA): TGTGCCAGCACGTCCGGGGCCGATTACACTGAAGCTTTCTTT.

V is TRBV29-1 and J is TRBJ1-5; possibly TRBD1 for D (5 bases). V lost 4 bases, J lost 5 bases, and 18 bases lay in between. The CDR3 loop spans 15 amino acids. CDR1 SQVTM and CDR2 ANQGSEA come from the germline V gene. CDR3 sequence reads: CSVGGSGDRDQPQHF. The CDR3 DNA sequence: TGCAGCGTTGGGGGGTCAGGCGATAGGGATCAGCCCCAGCATTTT.

This chain uses TRBV19 with TRBJ1-2, with D unresolved. V was shortened by 5 bases and J by 7 bases, with 17 bases between the two germline ends. Germline CDR1 and CDR2: LNHDA and SQIVND (reference sequence). This CDR3 region has 14 residues. This CDR3 is CASSARGSALGYTF. For the CDR3, the DNA is TGTGCCAGTAGTGCACGGGGATCAGCCCTTGGCTACACCTTC.

The V gene is TRBV28, the J gene TRBJ1-1; 9 nucleotides line up with TRBD1. Germline V gene sequence: CDR1 MDHEN, CDR2 SYDVKM. The CDR3 contains 15 residues. V gave up 8 bases and J gave up 4 bases; unmatched junction bases: 11. CDR3 protein: CASVPGTGRFTEAFF. The CDR3 DNA is TGTGCCAGCGTACCGGGGACAGGGAGGTTCACTGAAGCTTTCTTT.

This clonotype has only a few counts. The genes are TRBV2 and TRBJ2-7; 7 positions agree with TRBD2. Per germline, CDR1 SNHLY and CDR2 FYNNEI. The CDR3 is made up of 12 amino acids. With V trimmed by 7 bases and J by 5 bases, 5 bases remained unmatched. The CDR3 reads CASMRGIHEQYF. The DNA for the CDR3 is TGTGCCAGCATGCGGGGGATCCACGAGCAGTACTTC.

The V call is TRBV19, the J call TRBJ2-3; perhaps TRBD2 as D (6 bases). The CDR3 is 15 residues long. Germline CDR1 LNHDA, CDR2 SQIVND (reference sequence). V shed 3 bases and J shed 2 bases, with 12 bases lying between them. CDR3 sequence reads: CASSMGDLITDTQYF. The CDR3 bases are TGTGCCAGTAGTATGGGGGACTTGATCACAGATACGCAGTATTTT.

This rearrangement joins TRBV20-1 to TRBJ2-1, with D uncertain. The CDR3 contains 10 residues. V was clipped by 2 bases and J by 6 bases, with 2 bases between them. The germline CDR1 and CDR2 sequences are DFQATT and SNEGSKA (reference sequence). CDR3 residues: CSARSNEQFF. The CDR3 DNA reads TGCAGTGCTAGATCCAATGAGCAGTTCTTC.

This sequence joins TRBV5-6 and TRBJ1-2; tentatively, D is TRBD1 (5 bases). With 5 bases removed from V and 10 bases from J, the gap between germline ends came to 15 bases. Germline loops: CDR1 SGHDT, CDR2 YYEEEE. The CDR3 is 12 residues long. The CDR3 DNA follows: TGTGCCAGCAGTTCGTCGGGGCTTCACTACACCTTC. This gives the protein CASSSSGLHYTF.

The chain employs TRBV7-3 and TRBJ2-3, with TRBD2 matching over 10 bases. Per the germline V gene, CDR1 is SGHTA and CDR2 is FQGTGA. The length of the CDR3 is 14 residues. V lost 3 bases to trimming and J lost 6 bases; unmatched junction nucleotides: 3. The CDR3 bases are TGTGCCAGCAGCTTGCTAGCGGGAGTTGATACGCAGTATTTT. This encodes CASSLLAGVDTQYF. The variable domain in full, completed from reference TRBV7-3 and TRBJ2-3, reads GAGVSQTPSNKVTEKGKYVELRCDPISGHTALYWYRQSLGQGPEFLIYFQGTGAADDSGLPNDRFFAVRPEGSVSTLKIQRTERGDSAVYLCASSLLAGVDTQYFGPGTRLTVL.

This clonotype was detected many times. The chain recombines TRBV9 with TRBJ2-7, with 7 bases lining up with TRBD1. The V gene's germline CDR1 is SGDLS and CDR2 YYNGEE. The CDR3 has 17 amino acids. V was clipped by 0 bases and J by 6 bases; unmatched bases: 15. The CDR3 nucleotides are TGTGCCAGCAGCGTAGCCGGGACAGCCTCCCGAACTACCGAGCAGTACTTC. It encodes CASSVAGTASRTTEQYF.

This clonotype was observed many times. V is TRBV3-1 and J is TRBJ2-1, with D unclear. This CDR3 has 12 amino acids. V lost 4 bases, J lost 5 bases, and 6 bases lay in between. Germline CDR1 reads LGHDT; CDR2 reads YNNKEL (reference sequence). CDR3 sequence (DNA): TGTGCCAGCAGCCTACAGAACAATGAGCAGTTCTTC. Amino acids: CASSLQNNEQFF.

The sample holds a few counts of this clonotype. The CDR3 DNA is TGTGCCAGCAGTAATCGGGACAGTCCCTACGAGCAGTACTTC. Protein sequence: CASSNRDSPYEQYF. The chain has TRBV6-1 and TRBJ2-7; 7 nucleotides agree with TRBD1. This CDR3 spans 14 amino acids. In germline, CDR1 is MNHNS, CDR2 SASEGT. The trim removed 5 bases at V and 2 bases at J, leaving 6 bases unmatched.